These T cell receptor beta chains were read from a single sample in a study of identical twins. A single record per CDR3 protein comes from TCRdb applying MiXCR to the 5' RACE reads. The data contain just under 650,000 distinct CDR3 sequences, around 7.4% of them seen just once; the ten biggest clones take up 1.6%. This sample was shared with a second study, whose subject was yellow fever vaccine responses in identical twins.

Material for sequencing was PBMCs. The receptors here all came from a woman aged 18-30 years in good health. Each CDR3 is given with its conserved first and last residue. The order of the fields is J gene, D gene, clone size, V gene, CDR3 protein, CDR3 DNA. D genes are given only for firm matches. Only part of the rows carry a size: once, few, many, or a class if the clone is expanded.

J gene: TRBJ2-3; D gene: TRBD2; clone size: many; V gene: TRBV5-1; CDR3 protein: CASSWGGRSGDTQYF; CDR3 DNA: TGCGCCAGCAGCTGGGGCGGGAGGTCCGGAGATACGCAGTATTTT
J gene: TRBJ2-3; D gene: TRBD2; clone size: -; V gene: TRBV4-1; CDR3 protein: CASSQNLGLAGDTQYF; CDR3 DNA: TGCGCCAGCAGCCAAAATTTAGGACTAGCGGGAGATACGCAGTATTTT
J gene: TRBJ2-1; D gene: TRBD2; clone size: -; V gene: TRBV7-3; CDR3 protein: CASSLNGLAYNEQFF; CDR3 DNA: TGTGCCAGCAGCTTAAATGGACTAGCCTACAATGAGCAGTTCTTC
J gene: TRBJ2-3; D gene: -; clone size: few; V gene: TRBV3-1; CDR3 protein: CASSQGHTTDTQYF; CDR3 DNA: TGTGCCAGCAGCCAAGGTCACACCACAGATACGCAGTATTTT
J gene: TRBJ2-5; D gene: -; clone size: few; V gene: TRBV3-1; CDR3 protein: CASSQDHTHQETQYF; CDR3 DNA: TGTGCCAGCAGCCAAGATCATACACACCAAGAGACCCAGTACTTC
J gene: TRBJ2-2; D gene: TRBD1; clone size: few; V gene: TRBV25-1; CDR3 protein: CASRTGGSATGELFF; CDR3 DNA: TGTGCCAGCAGAACAGGGGGCTCGGCCACCGGGGAGCTGTTTTTT
J gene: TRBJ2-5; D gene: TRBD2; clone size: few; V gene: TRBV29-1; CDR3 protein: CSVSQTSGRSETQYF; CDR3 DNA: TGCAGCGTCAGTCAGACTAGCGGGAGGTCGGAGACCCAGTACTTC
J gene: TRBJ2-2; D gene: TRBD1; clone size: many; V gene: TRBV10-2; CDR3 protein: CASTRTGDTGELFF; CDR3 DNA: TGCGCCAGCACTAGGACAGGGGACACCGGGGAGCTGTTTTTT
J gene: TRBJ1-6; D gene: -; clone size: -; V gene: TRBV18; CDR3 protein: CASSPQADNSPLHF; CDR3 DNA: TGTGCCAGCTCACCGCAGGCGGATAATTCACCCCTCCACTTT
J gene: TRBJ2-2; D gene: -; clone size: many; V gene: TRBV7-9; CDR3 protein: CASTPRTGTGELFF; CDR3 DNA: TGTGCCAGCACTCCCCGGACGGGGACCGGGGAGCTGTTTTTT
J gene: TRBJ1-2; D gene: -; clone size: many; V gene: TRBV2; CDR3 protein: CASSDGQRPGYTF; CDR3 DNA: TGTGCCAGCAGTGATGGACAACGGCCTGGCTACACCTTC